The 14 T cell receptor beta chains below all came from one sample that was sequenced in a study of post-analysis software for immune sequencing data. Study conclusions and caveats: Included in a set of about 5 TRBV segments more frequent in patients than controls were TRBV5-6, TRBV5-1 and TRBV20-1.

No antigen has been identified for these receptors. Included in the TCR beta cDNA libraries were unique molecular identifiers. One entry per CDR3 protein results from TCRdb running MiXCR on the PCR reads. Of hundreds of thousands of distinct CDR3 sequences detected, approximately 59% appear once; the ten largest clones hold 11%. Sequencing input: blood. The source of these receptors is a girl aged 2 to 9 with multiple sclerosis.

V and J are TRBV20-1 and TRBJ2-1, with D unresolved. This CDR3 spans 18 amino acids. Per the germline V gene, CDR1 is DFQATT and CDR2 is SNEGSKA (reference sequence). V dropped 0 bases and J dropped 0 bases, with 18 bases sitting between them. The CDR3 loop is CSARDLAVGLSSYNEQFF. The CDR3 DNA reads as TGCAGTGCTAGAGATTTAGCAGTGGGATTGAGCTCCTACAATGAGCAGTTCTTC.

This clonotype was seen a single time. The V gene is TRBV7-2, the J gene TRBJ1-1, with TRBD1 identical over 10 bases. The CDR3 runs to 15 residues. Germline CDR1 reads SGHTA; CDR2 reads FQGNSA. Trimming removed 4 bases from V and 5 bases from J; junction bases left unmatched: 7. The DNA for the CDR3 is TGTGCCAGCAGCTGGATCCGGGACAGGGGTACTGAAGCTTTCTTT. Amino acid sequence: CASSWIRDRGTEAFF.

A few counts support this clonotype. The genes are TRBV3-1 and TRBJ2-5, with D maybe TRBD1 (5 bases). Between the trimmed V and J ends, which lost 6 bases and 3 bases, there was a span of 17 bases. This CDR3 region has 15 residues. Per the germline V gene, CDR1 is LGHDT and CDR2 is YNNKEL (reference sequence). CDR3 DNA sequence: TGTGCCAGCAGACTTACTTCTGGGGCAGAAGAGACCCAGTACTTC. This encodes CASRLTSGAEETQYF.

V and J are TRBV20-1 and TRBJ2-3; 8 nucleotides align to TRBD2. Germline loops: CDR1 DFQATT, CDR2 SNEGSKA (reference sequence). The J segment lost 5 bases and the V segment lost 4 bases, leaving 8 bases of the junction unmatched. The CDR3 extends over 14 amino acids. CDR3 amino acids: CSATGGRMGDTQYF. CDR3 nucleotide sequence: TGCAGTGCTACCGGCGGGAGGATGGGAGATACGCAGTATTTT.

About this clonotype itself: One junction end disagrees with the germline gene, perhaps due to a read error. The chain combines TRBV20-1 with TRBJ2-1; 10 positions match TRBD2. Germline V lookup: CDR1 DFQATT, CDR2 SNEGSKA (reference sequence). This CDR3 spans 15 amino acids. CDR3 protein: CSARGEGLARNGQFF. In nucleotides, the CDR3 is TGCAGTGCTAGAGGCGAGGGACTAGCGAGGAATGGGCAGTTCTTC.

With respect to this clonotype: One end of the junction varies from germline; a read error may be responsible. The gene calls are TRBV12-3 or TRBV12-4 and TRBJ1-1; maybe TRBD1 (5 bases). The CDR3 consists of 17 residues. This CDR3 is CASSPRGIRAKGTEAFF. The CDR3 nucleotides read TGCGCCAGCAGCCCTCGGGGAATTCGGGCGAAGGGGACTGAAGCTTTCTTT.

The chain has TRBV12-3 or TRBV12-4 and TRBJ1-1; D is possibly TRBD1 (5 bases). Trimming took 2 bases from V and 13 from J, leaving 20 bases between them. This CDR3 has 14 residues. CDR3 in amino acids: CASSLSSRAGEVFF. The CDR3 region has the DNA TGTGCCAGCAGTTTATCGAGCAGGGCTGGCGAGGTTTTCTTT.

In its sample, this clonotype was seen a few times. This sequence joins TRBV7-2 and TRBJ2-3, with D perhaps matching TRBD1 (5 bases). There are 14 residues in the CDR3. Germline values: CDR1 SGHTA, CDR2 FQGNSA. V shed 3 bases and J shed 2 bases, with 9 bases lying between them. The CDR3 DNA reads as TGTGCCAGCAGCTTCGACAGAGACACAGATACGCAGTATTTT. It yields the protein CASSFDRDTDTQYF.

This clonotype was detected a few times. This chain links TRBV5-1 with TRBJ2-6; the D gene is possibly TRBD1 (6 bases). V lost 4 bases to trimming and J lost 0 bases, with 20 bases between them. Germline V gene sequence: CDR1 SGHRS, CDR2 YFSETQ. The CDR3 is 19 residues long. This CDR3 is CASSPSRAGVGSGANVLTF. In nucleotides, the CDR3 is TGCGCCAGCAGCCCCAGCAGGGCAGGGGTAGGCTCTGGGGCCAACGTCCTGACTTTC.

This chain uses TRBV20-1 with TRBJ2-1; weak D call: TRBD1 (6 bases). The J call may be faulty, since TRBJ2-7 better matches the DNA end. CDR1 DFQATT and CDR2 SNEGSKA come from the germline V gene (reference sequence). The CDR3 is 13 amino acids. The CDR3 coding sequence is TGCAGTGCTTTACAGGGTATACAGAACGAGCAGTACTTC. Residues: CSALQGIQNEQYF.

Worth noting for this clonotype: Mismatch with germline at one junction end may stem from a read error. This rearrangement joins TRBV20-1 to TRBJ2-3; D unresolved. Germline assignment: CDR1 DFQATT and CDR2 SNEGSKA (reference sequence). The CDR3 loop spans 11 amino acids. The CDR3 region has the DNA TGCAGTGCCCCTATCAGAGATGCGCAGTATTTT. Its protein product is CSAPIRDAQYF.

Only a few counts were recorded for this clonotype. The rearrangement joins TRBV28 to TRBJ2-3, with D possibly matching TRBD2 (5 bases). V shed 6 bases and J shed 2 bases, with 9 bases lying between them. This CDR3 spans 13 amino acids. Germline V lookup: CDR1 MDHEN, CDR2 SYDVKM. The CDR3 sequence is CASRGRDTDTQYF. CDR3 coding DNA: TGTGCCAGCAGAGGGAGAGACACAGATACGCAGTATTTT.

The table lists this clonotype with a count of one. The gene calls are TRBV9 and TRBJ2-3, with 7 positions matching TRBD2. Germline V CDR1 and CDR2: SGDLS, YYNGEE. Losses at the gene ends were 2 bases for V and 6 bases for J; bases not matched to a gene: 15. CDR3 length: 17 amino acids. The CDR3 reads CASSVDPSGGIRDTQYF. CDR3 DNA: TGTGCCAGCAGCGTTGATCCTAGCGGCGGGATTCGGGATACGCAGTATTTT. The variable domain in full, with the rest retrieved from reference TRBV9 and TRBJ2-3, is DSGVTQTPKHLITATGQRVTLRCSPRSGDLSVYWYQQSLDQGLQFLIQYYNGEERAKGNILERFSAQQFPDLHSELNLSSLELGDSALYFCASSVDPSGGIRDTQYFGPGTRLTVL.

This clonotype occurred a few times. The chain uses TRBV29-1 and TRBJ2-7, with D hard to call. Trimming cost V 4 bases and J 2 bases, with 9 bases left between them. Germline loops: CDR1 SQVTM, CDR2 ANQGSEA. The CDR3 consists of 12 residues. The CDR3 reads CSVAVSPYEQYF. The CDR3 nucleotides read TGCAGCGTTGCTGTGTCGCCCTACGAGCAGTACTTC.